This TCR beta chain derives from a study of cytomegalovirus exposure and HLA in healthy donors. On the study more broadly: Earlier, 95 million to 120 million unique TCR beta sequences were recovered from 170 million or so T cells by an analysis.

It was healthy bone marrow donors who served as donors. PCR primers comprised 60 Vbeta and 13 Jbeta primers. Sequencing used immunoSEQ multiplex PCR; TCRdb keeps in-frame clones, though not all of them. The sample lists 150,000 to 200,000 clones, about three quarters occurring once. The germline V and J ends were trimmed by 6 bases and 4 bases, with 7 bases remaining between them. Germline CDR1 reads LNHDA; CDR2 reads SQIVND (reference sequence). CDR3 length: 12 amino acids. In regard to this clone: No antigen is known for it.

Study results and limitations: Judged likely to be a sequencing artifact was a cluster of highly shared sequence variants. Among donors in an Asian-associated ancestry cluster, a later analysis reportedly found fewer N-insertions than the roughly 700-donor mean.

This sequence was found in a woman aged 40-49 years in good health and CMV-seronegative. Sequenced input: PBMCs. The rearrangement uses TRBV19 and TRBJ2-1; maybe TRBD2 (5 bases). In DNA form, the CDR3 reads TGTGCCAGTAGCGGGGTATACAATGAGCAGTTCTTC. Translating gives CASSGVYNEQFF.